One and the same sample provided the 11 T cell receptor beta chains below, sequenced in a study of blood T cell repertoires in COVID-19. Here immunoSEQ multiplex PCR was the method, and the copy in TCRdb shows in-frame clones only, minus some. In the table there are 350,000 to 450,000 clones, around 92% of which are singletons. Sequences were obtained from PBMCs or T cells enriched from blood (not recorded which). Receptors were obtained from a woman aged 25 to 39 who had recovered from COVID-19.

This clone has only one observation. J is TRBJ2-4 and V is TRBV9; the match to TRBD1 covers 7 bases. CDR1 SGDLS and CDR2 YYNGEE come from the germline V gene. J was trimmed by 8 bases and V by 4 bases; bases with no gene match: 9. The CDR3 contains 14 residues. The CDR3 DNA is TGTGCCAGCAGCTTGGGACAGCCTTTGGACATTCAGTACTTC. It specifies CASSLGQPLDIQYF.

The rearrangement joins TRBV7-9 to TRBJ2-3, with D unresolved. Trimming cost V 5 bases and J 4 bases, with 13 bases left between them. This CDR3 has 14 residues. Germline CDR1 SEHNR, CDR2 FQNEAQ (reference sequence). The CDR3, as DNA: TGTGCCAGCAGCCTACGCCCGCAATCAGATACGCAGTATTTT. Translation: CASSLRPQSDTQYF.

V and J are TRBV5-4 and TRBJ1-4, with D possibly being TRBD1 (6 bases). The CDR3 is 13 residues long. The ends were cut back, 4 bases at V and 8 bases at J, with 12 bases in the middle. Per germline, CDR1 SGHNT and CDR2 YYREEE (reference sequence). CDR3 in amino acids: CASSGTGNEKLFF. The CDR3 DNA reads as TGTGCCAGCAGCGGAACAGGGAACGAAAAACTGTTTTTT.

CDR3 nucleotides: TGTGCCAGCAGCCCAGGCAGGGGGCTGTCCGCCATCGAGCAGTACTTC. Its protein product is CASSPGRGLSAIEQYF. The rearrangement joins TRBV5-4 to TRBJ2-7; TRBD1 agrees at 8 bases. Germline V lookup: CDR1 SGHNT, CDR2 YYREEE (reference sequence). The CDR3 runs to 16 residues. V dropped 4 bases and J dropped 6; count of bases not matched to a gene: 15.

This rearrangement joins TRBV30 to TRBJ2-7; perhaps TRBD2 as D (5 bases). V gave up 5 bases and J gave up 4 bases, with 18 bases separating them. Germline CDR1 GTSNPN, CDR2 SVGIG (reference sequence). The CDR3 has 14 residues. The CDR3 loop is CAWAARRTGYEQYF. CDR3 sequence (DNA): TGTGCCTGGGCCGCCAGACGGACTGGATACGAGCAGTACTTC.

CDR3 in amino acids: CASSYSFGVGYTF. The CDR3 bases are TGTGCCAGCAGTTACTCTTTCGGGGTGGGCTACACCTTC. The chain couples TRBV6-5 to TRBJ1-2, with D uncertain. V was clipped by 0 bases and J by 8 bases, with 10 bases between them. Germline V gene sequence: CDR1 MNHEY, CDR2 SVGAGI. This CDR3 has 13 amino acids.

The V gene is TRBV7-2, the J gene TRBJ1-1; no firm D call. This CDR3 comprises 15 residues. The V gene's germline CDR1 is SGHTA and CDR2 FQGNSA. Trimming removed 5 bases at V and 1 base at J, with 14 bases between. The CDR3 loop is CASSPFDISNTEAFF. In nucleotides, the CDR3 is TGTGCCAGCAGCCCCTTCGACATCTCGAACACTGAAGCTTTCTTT.

The rearrangement uses TRBV5-1 and TRBJ1-5; D is possibly TRBD1 (6 bases). Germline V gene data show CDR1 as SGHRS and CDR2 as YFSETQ. The V gene lost 5 bases and the J gene lost 4 bases, with 16 bases spanning the gap. The CDR3 consists of 15 residues. CDR3 nucleotides: TGCGCCAGCAGTCTACAGGGTTCGGGTAATCAGCCCCAGCATTTT. Amino acid sequence: CASSLQGSGNQPQHF.

The rearrangement links TRBV28 to TRBJ2-7; D unresolved. The CDR3 has 14 residues. Germline V gene data show CDR1 as MDHEN and CDR2 as SYDVKM. Trimming pared 3 bases from V and 1 base from J, leaving 10 bases between. In DNA, the CDR3 is TGTGCCAGCAGTTTGTCATACAAGTCCTACGAGCAGTACTTC. This codes for CASSLSYKSYEQYF.

The chain employs TRBV2 and TRBJ1-5, with D perhaps TRBD1 (5 bases). V lost 5 bases to trimming and J lost 6 bases, with 8 bases between them. Germline loops: CDR1 SNHLY, CDR2 FYNNEI. This CDR3 is built from 12 residues. CDR3 nucleotides: TGTGCCAGCAGTTCCAGGGCTCAGCCCCAGCATTTT. Translation: CASSSRAQPQHF.

The V call is TRBV7-9, the J call TRBJ1-2, with D possibly being TRBD1 (5 bases). V was shortened by 5 bases and J by 8 bases, with 18 bases between the two germline ends. CDR3 length: 14 amino acids. The germline V gene has CDR1 SEHNR and CDR2 FQNEAQ (reference sequence). The CDR3 region has the DNA TGTGCCAGCAGCCCTCTGTCCCGGGGGAGAGGCTACACCTTC. Amino acid sequence: CASSPLSRGRGYTF.